A single sample is the source of the 28 T cell receptor beta chains below, sequenced in a study of cytomegalovirus exposure and HLA in healthy donors. 13 Jbeta primers and 60 Vbeta primers were used for the PCR. Assay: immunoSEQ multiplex PCR; the TCRdb copy retains only in-frame clones and omits some. The sample holds under 150,000 clones, around 78% seen once. The specimen sequenced was PBMCs. These receptors came from a male donor in good health and CMV-seronegative.

The rearrangement links TRBV10-3 to TRBJ1-1; unclear D gene. CDR1 is ENHRY and CDR2 is SYGVKD in the germline V gene. The V end lost 7 bases, the J end lost 0 bases, and 9 bases lay between the germline ends. CDR3 length: 13 residues. The CDR3 here is CAIIGNMNTEAFF. The CDR3 nucleotides read TGTGCCATCATCGGGAACATGAACACTGAAGCTTTCTTT.

This clone was picked up one time. J is TRBJ1-2 and V is TRBV7-8, with 7 bases fitting TRBD1. V gave up 1 base and J gave up 8 bases; unmatched junction bases: 10. Germline V gives CDR1 SGHVS, CDR2 FQNEAQ. The CDR3 is 15 amino acids. CDR3 sequence: CASSLVLRQGDGYTF. The DNA of the CDR3 is TGTGCCAGCAGCTTAGTCCTACGACAGGGCGACGGCTACACCTTC. The full variable domain, with the rest looked up from reference TRBV7-8 and TRBJ1-2, is GAGVSQSPRYKVAKRGQDVALRCDPISGHVSLFWYQQALGQGPEFLTYFQNEAQLDKSGLPSDRFFAERPEGSVSTLKIQRTQQEDSAVYLCASSLVLRQGDGYTFGSGTRLTVV.

The genes are TRBV9 and TRBJ1-2; D is undetermined. The germline V and J ends were trimmed by 0 bases and 4 bases, with 7 bases remaining between them. The CDR3 totals 13 residues. The germline CDR1 and CDR2 sequences are SGDLS and YYNGEE. The chain's CDR3 is CASSVDGGYGYTF. The CDR3 region has the DNA TGTGCCAGCAGCGTAGACGGCGGCTATGGCTACACCTTC.

The chain couples TRBV2 to TRBJ1-2; 11 bases agree with TRBD1. The ends lost 4 bases at V and 6 bases at J; junction bases unmatched: 4. The CDR3 covers 14 residues. CDR1 is SNHLY and CDR2 is FYNNEI in the germline V gene. The CDR3 nucleotides read TGTGCCAGCAGTGGGACAGGGGGCGTCGATGGCTACACCTTC. Protein product: CASSGTGGVDGYTF.

J is TRBJ2-2 and V is TRBV5-1, with D possibly TRBD1 on 6 matching bases. Trimming pared 0 bases from V and 5 bases from J, leaving 14 bases between. The CDR3 length is 16 residues. Looked up from germline, CDR1 is SGHRS and CDR2 is YFSETQ. The CDR3 bases are TGCGCCAGCAGCTTGGTGAGACAGGTTTTTACCGGGGAGCTGTTTTTT. This translates into CASSLVRQVFTGELFF.

The CDR3 DNA reads TGCGCCAGCAGCTCCGGGGTGAGCTCCTACGAGCAGTACTTC. Protein: CASSSGVSSYEQYF. The V gene is TRBV5-1, the J gene TRBJ2-7, with a tentative D call TRBD2 (5 bases). Germline V gene sequence: CDR1 SGHRS, CDR2 YFSETQ. The CDR3 runs 14 residues. V was shortened by 3 bases and J by 0 bases, with 10 bases between the two germline ends.

The chain has TRBV29-1 and TRBJ2-1; tentative D call: TRBD1 (6 bases). Germline V gene lookup returns CDR1 SQVTM and CDR2 ANQGSEA. Trimming took off 3 bases at V and 6 bases at J, with 15 bases between the two ends. This CDR3 is 14 amino acids long. As DNA, the CDR3 is TGCAGCGTTGATGGACAGAGGGCATCCAATGAGCAGTTCTTC. It is translated as CSVDGQRASNEQFF.

The chain couples TRBV5-4 to TRBJ1-2; 7 bases are shared with TRBD1. Germline loops: CDR1 SGHNT, CDR2 YYREEE (reference sequence). The CDR3 covers 13 residues. With 4 bases clipped from V and 3 bases from J, the junction kept 3 bases outside the gene matches. The chain's CDR3 is CASSTGTDYGYTF. CDR3 sequence (DNA): TGTGCCAGCAGCACCGGGACAGACTATGGCTACACCTTC.

This chain uses TRBV13 with TRBJ2-2; 7 nucleotides line up with TRBD1. Germline V gene data show CDR1 as PRHDT and CDR2 as FYEKMQ (reference sequence). V lost 8 bases and J lost 5; bases outside the gene matches: 14. This CDR3 comprises 16 residues. For the CDR3, the DNA is TGTGCCAGCCAACGAGGGGGCGCAGGCAGTACCGGGGAGCTGTTTTTT. Protein: CASQRGGAGSTGELFF. The full variable domain, rest sourced from reference TRBV13 and TRBJ2-2, is AAGVIQSPRHLIKEKRETATLKCYPIPRHDTVYWYQQGPGQDPQFLISFYEKMQSDKGSIPDRFSAQQFSDYHSELNMSSLELGDSALYFCASQRGGAGSTGELFFGEGSRLTVL.

This clone was counted between two and nine times. CDR3 DNA sequence: TGTGCCAGCAGTGAAGCCCTAGCGGGGGTGCCTAGCACAGATACGCAGTATTTT. Its protein product is CASSEALAGVPSTDTQYF. This chain uses TRBV2 with TRBJ2-3; 10 bases map to TRBD2. With 0 bases clipped from V and 0 bases from J, the junction kept 6 bases outside the gene matches. The CDR3 is made up of 18 amino acids. Germline assignment: CDR1 SNHLY and CDR2 FYNNEI.

The chain is built from TRBV5-8 and TRBJ2-2; no reliable D call. The length of the CDR3 is 16 residues. Trimming took off 0 bases at V and 1 base at J, with 10 bases between the two ends. Germline V gene lookup returns CDR1 SGHTS and CDR2 YDEGEE. The CDR3 nucleotides are TGTGCCAGCAGCTTGGACCCGACGGGGAACACCGGGGAGCTGTTTTTT. Translating it yields CASSLDPTGNTGELFF.

The CDR3 spells CASSLGGMGSNQPQHF. The CDR3 DNA reads as TGTGCCAGCAGCTTGGGGGGAATGGGTAGCAATCAGCCCCAGCATTTT. The rearrangement links TRBV7-9 to TRBJ1-5; a possible D gene is TRBD1 (5 bases). V lost 3 bases and J lost 0, with 12 bases in between. The CDR3 is 16 residues long. Germline-derived CDR1 and CDR2 are SEHNR and FQNEAQ (reference sequence).

The chain has TRBV27 and TRBJ1-2; D gene uncertain. CDR1 is MNHEY, CDR2 SMNVEV, per germline (reference sequence). Trimming cost V 5 bases and J 4 bases, with 14 bases left between them. The CDR3 has 14 amino acids. This chain's CDR3 is CASSTSLTSYGYTF. Here the CDR3 DNA reads TGTGCCAGCAGTACTTCACTCACCTCCTATGGCTACACCTTC.

The V call is TRBV5-4, the J call TRBJ1-2; TRBD1 is a possible D gene (5 bases). CDR3 length equals 17 residues. Germline values: CDR1 SGHNT, CDR2 YYREEE (reference sequence). V lost 0 bases to trimming and J lost 3 bases, with 18 bases between them. The CDR3 spells CASSLAGRVIGDYGYTF. As DNA, the CDR3 is TGTGCCAGCAGCTTGGCCGGCAGGGTTATAGGTGACTATGGCTACACCTTC. Together with reference TRBV5-4 and TRBJ1-2, the CDR3 gives the full variable domain: ETGVTQSPTHLIKTRGQQVTLRCSSQSGHNTVSWYQQALGQGPQFIFQYYREEENGRGNFPPRFSGLQFPNYSSELNVNALELDDSALYLCASSLAGRVIGDYGYTFGSGTRLTVV.

This clone turned up a few times. V gene TRBV6-5 combines with J gene TRBJ2-1; TRBD1 matches 10 bases. The germline V gene has CDR1 MNHEY and CDR2 SVGAGI. This CDR3 contains 13 residues. V lost 6 bases and J lost 6; bases outside the gene matches: 2. CDR3 bases: TGTGCCAGCAGCCGGACAGGGGGCAATGAGCAGTTCTTC. Translated: CASSRTGGNEQFF.

J is TRBJ2-5 and V is TRBV19; 14 positions match TRBD2. Losses at the gene ends were 4 bases for V and 3 bases for J; bases not matched to a gene: 4. The germline V gene has CDR1 LNHDA and CDR2 SQIVND (reference sequence). The CDR3 sequence is 16 residues long. The CDR3: CASSTGLAGGKETQYF. In nucleotides, the CDR3 is TGTGCCAGTAGTACAGGACTAGCGGGGGGCAAAGAGACCCAGTACTTC.

The chain has TRBV5-5 and TRBJ1-6; no definite D call. Deletions cut 4 bases from V and 0 bases from J, with 5 bases between. CDR1 and CDR2 from the germline V gene are SGHKS and YYEKEE (reference sequence). The length of the CDR3 is 14 residues. CDR3 in amino acids: CASSLSSYNSPLHF. CDR3 DNA: TGTGCCAGCAGCCTCAGCTCCTATAATTCACCCCTCCACTTT.

The rearrangement uses TRBV6-5 and TRBJ2-1, with D possibly matching TRBD2 (5 bases). This CDR3 is 15 amino acids long. Trimming removed 5 bases at V and 0 bases at J, with 11 bases between. CDR1 is MNHEY, CDR2 SVGAGI, per germline. In nucleotides, the CDR3 is TGTGCCAGCAGTCCGGAGGCTGCCTCCTACAATGAGCAGTTCTTC. This translates into CASSPEAASYNEQFF.

The gene calls are TRBV9 and TRBJ2-2, with D perhaps matching TRBD2 (5 bases). This CDR3 spans 15 amino acids. Germline CDR1 SGDLS, CDR2 YYNGEE. V lost 0 bases and J 5 bases, leaving 11 bases between the germline ends. The CDR3 sequence is CASSVDGIRTGELFF. CDR3 DNA: TGTGCCAGCAGCGTAGACGGGATAAGGACCGGGGAGCTGTTTTTT.

V and J are TRBV6-5 and TRBJ2-4; TRBD1 matches 9 bases. The CDR3 is made up of 14 amino acids. Germline values: CDR1 MNHEY, CDR2 SVGAGI. J gave up 5 bases and V 6 bases, and 5 bases lay outside the gene matches. The CDR3 region is CASSLHRGQNIQYF. The CDR3 DNA sequence: TGTGCCAGCAGCCTGCACAGGGGGCAAAACATTCAGTACTTC.

This chain uses TRBV30 with TRBJ2-7; 8 bases match TRBD1. CDR3 size: 10 residues. With 7 bases clipped from V and 12 bases from J, the junction kept 8 bases outside the gene matches. Per germline, CDR1 GTSNPN and CDR2 SVGIG (reference sequence). The CDR3 spells CAYQVDRAYF. CDR3 coding DNA: TGTGCCTACCAGGTGGACAGGGCGTACTTC.

The CDR3 nucleotides are TGTGCCAGCAGCGGACGGGGGGTAACAGATACGCAGTATTTT. Encoded protein: CASSGRGVTDTQYF. The chain uses TRBV5-4 and TRBJ2-3, with 7 bases identical to TRBD2. J was trimmed by 3 bases and V by 4 bases; bases with no gene match: 5. The CDR3 spans 14 residues. Per the germline V gene, CDR1 is SGHNT and CDR2 is YYREEE (reference sequence).

The chain joins TRBV6-5 to TRBJ1-1; D perhaps matches TRBD1 (5 bases). The V gene lost 2 bases and the J gene lost 5 bases, with 9 bases spanning the gap. CDR1 is MNHEY, CDR2 SVGAGI, per germline. The CDR3 consists of 13 residues. The CDR3 sequence: CASSYPGGTEAFF. CDR3 nucleotide sequence: TGTGCCAGCAGTTACCCGGGGGGTACTGAAGCTTTCTTT.

CDR3 protein: CASSLYASGNTDTQYF. CDR3 DNA sequence: TGTGCCAGCAGCTTATACGCTAGCGGGAACACAGATACGCAGTATTTT. The chain carries TRBV11-3 and TRBJ2-3, with 9 nucleotides matching TRBD2. This CDR3 is 16 amino acids long. The germline gives CDR1 SGHNT, CDR2 YENEEA. V lost 2 bases, J lost 2 bases, and 5 bases stayed unmatched.

This clone has a single count. The chain carries TRBV7-5 and TRBJ1-4; no DNA check was done on the table's D call, TRBD1. TRBV7-5 is an annotated pseudogene. The CDR3 contains 14 residues. The CDR3 protein is CARSGTGTGEKLFF. The CDR3 nucleotides read TGTGCCAGAAGCGGAACCGGGACAGGGGAGAAACTGTTTTTT.

The chain is built from TRBV15 and TRBJ2-7; unclear D gene. Germline-derived CDR1 and CDR2 are LNHNV and YYDKDF (reference sequence). CDR3 length: 16 residues. The germline V and J ends were trimmed by 0 bases and 1 base, with 13 bases remaining between them. The CDR3 reads CATSRDRGSPSYEQYF. DNA for the CDR3: TGTGCCACCAGCAGAGATCGAGGTAGCCCTTCCTACGAGCAGTACTTC.

The V gene is TRBV30, the J gene TRBJ2-3; 12 bases match TRBD2. The CDR3 has 13 amino acids. The V gene's germline CDR1 is GTSNPN and CDR2 SVGIG (reference sequence). V was pared by 5 bases and J by 10 bases, with 7 bases of the junction left unmatched. CDR3: CAWGPSGRDAQYF. DNA of the CDR3: TGTGCCTGGGGACCTAGCGGGAGGGATGCGCAGTATTTT.

CDR3 amino acids: CASSPLQFSGNTIYF. The CDR3 region has the DNA TGTGCCAGCTCACCACTTCAGTTTTCTGGAAACACCATATATTTT. V is TRBV18 and J is TRBJ1-3; D is ambiguous. Germline values: CDR1 KGHSH, CDR2 LQKENI. Trimming removed 1 base at V and 1 base at J, with 8 bases between. This CDR3 spans 15 amino acids.